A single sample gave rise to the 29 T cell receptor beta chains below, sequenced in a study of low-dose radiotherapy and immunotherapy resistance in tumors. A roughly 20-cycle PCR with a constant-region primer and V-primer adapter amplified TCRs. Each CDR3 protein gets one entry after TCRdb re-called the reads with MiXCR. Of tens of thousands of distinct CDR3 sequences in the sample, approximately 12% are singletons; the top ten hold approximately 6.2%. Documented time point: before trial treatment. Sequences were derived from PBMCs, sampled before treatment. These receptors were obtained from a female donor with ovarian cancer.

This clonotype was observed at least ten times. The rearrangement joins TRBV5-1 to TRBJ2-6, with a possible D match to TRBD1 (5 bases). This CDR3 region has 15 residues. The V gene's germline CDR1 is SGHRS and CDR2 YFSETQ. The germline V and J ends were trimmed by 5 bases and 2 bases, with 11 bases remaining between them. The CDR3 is CASRPQATGANVLTF. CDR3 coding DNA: TGCGCCAGCAGACCACAGGCTACTGGGGCCAACGTCCTGACTTTC.

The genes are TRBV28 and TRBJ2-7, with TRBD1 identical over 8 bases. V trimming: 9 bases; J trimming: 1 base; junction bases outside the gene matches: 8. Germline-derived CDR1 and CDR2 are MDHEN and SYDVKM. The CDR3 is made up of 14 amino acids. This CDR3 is CASPPGQASYEQYF. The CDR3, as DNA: TGTGCCAGTCCCCCGGGACAGGCATCCTACGAGCAGTACTTC.

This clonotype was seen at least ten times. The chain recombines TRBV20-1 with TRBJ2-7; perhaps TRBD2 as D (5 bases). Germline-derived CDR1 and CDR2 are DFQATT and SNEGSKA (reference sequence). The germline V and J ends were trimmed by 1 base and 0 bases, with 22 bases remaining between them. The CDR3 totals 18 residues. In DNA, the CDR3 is TGCAGTGCTAGAGTTCCGGGGTACTACCCAAAAAACTCCTACGAGCAGTACTTC. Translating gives CSARVPGYYPKNSYEQYF.

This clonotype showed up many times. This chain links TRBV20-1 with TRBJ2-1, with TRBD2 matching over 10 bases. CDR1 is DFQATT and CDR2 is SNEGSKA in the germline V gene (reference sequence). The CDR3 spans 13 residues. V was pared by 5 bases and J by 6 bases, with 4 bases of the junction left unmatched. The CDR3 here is CSALAGGGNEQFF. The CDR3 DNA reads TGCAGTGCTTTAGCGGGGGGTGGCAATGAGCAGTTCTTC.

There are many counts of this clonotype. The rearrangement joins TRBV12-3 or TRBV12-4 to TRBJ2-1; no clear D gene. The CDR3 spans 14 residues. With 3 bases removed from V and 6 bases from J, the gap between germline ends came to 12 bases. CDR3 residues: CASSFDRPSNEQFF. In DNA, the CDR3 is TGTGCCAGCAGTTTCGACCGCCCGAGCAATGAGCAGTTCTTC.

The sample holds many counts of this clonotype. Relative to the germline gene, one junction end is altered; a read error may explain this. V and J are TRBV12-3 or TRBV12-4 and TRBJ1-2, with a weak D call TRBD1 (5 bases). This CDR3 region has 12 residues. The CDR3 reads CASSLAGTDSSF. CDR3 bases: TGTGCCAGCAGTTTAGCCGGGACCGACTCCTCCTTC.

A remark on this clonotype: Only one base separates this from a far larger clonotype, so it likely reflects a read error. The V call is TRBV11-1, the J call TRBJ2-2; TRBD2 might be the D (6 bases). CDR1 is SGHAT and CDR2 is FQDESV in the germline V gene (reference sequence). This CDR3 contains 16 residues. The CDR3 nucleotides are TGTGCCAACAGCTTCGCGGGGCCTAAGAACACCGGGGAGCTGTTTTTT. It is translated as CANSFAGPKNTGELFF.

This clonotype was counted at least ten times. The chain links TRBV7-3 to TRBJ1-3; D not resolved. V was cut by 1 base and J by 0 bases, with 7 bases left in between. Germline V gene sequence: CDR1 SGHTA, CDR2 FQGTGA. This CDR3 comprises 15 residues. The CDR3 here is CASSLSSFSGNTIYF. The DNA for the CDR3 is TGTGCCAGCAGCTTAAGCAGTTTCTCTGGAAACACCATATATTTT.

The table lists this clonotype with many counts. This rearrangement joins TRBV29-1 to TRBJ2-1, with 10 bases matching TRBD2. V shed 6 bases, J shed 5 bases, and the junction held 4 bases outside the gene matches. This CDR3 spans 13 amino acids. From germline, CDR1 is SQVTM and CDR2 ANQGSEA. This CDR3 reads CSVKTSGNNEQFF. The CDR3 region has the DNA TGCAGCGTGAAAACTAGCGGGAACAATGAGCAGTTCTTC.

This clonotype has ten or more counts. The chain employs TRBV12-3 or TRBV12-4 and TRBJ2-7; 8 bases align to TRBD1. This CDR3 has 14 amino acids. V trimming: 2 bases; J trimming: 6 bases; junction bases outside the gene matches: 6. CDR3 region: CASSLRQGAGEQYF. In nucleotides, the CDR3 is TGTGCCAGCAGTTTAAGGCAGGGGGCCGGCGAGCAGTACTTC.

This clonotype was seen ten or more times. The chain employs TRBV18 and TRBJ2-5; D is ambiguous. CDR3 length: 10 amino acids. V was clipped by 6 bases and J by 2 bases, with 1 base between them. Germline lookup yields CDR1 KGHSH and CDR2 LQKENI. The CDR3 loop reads CASSQETQYF. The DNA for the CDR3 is TGTGCCAGCTCTCAAGAGACCCAGTACTTC.

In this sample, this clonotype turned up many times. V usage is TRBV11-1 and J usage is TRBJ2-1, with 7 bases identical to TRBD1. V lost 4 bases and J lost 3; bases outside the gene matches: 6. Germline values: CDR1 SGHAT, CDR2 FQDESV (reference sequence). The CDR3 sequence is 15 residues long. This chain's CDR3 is CASSSRDRIYNEQFF. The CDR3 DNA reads TGTGCCAGCAGCTCACGGGACAGAATCTACAATGAGCAGTTCTTC. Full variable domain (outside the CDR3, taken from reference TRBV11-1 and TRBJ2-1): EAEVAQSPRYKITEKSQAVAFWCDPISGHATLYWYRQILGQGPELLVQFQDESVVDDSQLPKDRFSAERLKGVDSTLKIQPAELGDSAMYLCASSSRDRIYNEQFFGPGTRLTVL.

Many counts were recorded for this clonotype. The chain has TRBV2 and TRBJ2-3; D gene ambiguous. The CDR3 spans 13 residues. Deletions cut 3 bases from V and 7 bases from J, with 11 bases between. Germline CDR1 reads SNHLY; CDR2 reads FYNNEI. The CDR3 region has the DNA TGTGCCAGCAGTGATTGGTACACTAATACGCAGTATTTT. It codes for CASSDWYTNTQYF.

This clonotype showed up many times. This chain's CDR3 is CASSLVANTGELFF. The DNA for the CDR3 is TGTGCCAGCAGCTTAGTTGCGAACACCGGGGAGCTGTTTTTT. The rearrangement uses TRBV7-6 and TRBJ2-2; D remains ambiguous. V was clipped by 1 base and J by 0 bases, with 3 bases between them. The CDR3 totals 14 residues. The germline V gene has CDR1 SGHVS and CDR2 FNYEAQ.

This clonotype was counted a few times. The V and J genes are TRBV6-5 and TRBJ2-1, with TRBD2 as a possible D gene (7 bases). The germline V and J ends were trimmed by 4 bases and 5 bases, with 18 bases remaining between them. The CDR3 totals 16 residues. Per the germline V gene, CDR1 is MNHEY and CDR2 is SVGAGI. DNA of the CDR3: TGTGCCAGCAGTTCCGGGAGGACAGTTGGTCACAATGAGCAGTTCTTC. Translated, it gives CASSSGRTVGHNEQFF.

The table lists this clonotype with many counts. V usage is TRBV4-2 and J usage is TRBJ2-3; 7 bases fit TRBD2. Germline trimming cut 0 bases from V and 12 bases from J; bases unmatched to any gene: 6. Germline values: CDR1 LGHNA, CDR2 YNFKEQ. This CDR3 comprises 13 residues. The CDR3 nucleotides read TGTGCCAGCAGCCAAGAATCGGGGACTATCCAGTATTTT. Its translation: CASSQESGTIQYF.

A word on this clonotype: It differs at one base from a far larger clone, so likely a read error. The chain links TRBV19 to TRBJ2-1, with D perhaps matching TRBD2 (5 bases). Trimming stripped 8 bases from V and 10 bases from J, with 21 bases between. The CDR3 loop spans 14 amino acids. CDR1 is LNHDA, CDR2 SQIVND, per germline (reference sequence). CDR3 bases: TGTGCCAGTGGTCCGGACTTCGCCTCCTACGAGCAGTTCTTC. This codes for CASGPDFASYEQFF.

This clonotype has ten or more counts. CDR3 loop: CASTPGDREPRYTF. The CDR3 DNA is TGTGCCAGCACCCCCGGCGACAGGGAGCCTCGCTACACCTTC. This chain connects TRBV27 to TRBJ1-2, with 7 bases matching TRBD1. Trimming took 7 bases from V and 9 from J; bases not matched to a gene: 14. The germline V gene encodes CDR1 MNHEY and CDR2 SMNVEV (reference sequence). CDR3 length: 14 amino acids.

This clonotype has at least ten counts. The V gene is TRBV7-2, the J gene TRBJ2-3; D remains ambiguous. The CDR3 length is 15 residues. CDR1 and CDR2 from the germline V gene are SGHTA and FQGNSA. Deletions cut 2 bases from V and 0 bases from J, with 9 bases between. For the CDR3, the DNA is TGTGCCAGCAGCTTATCTCGAACTAGCACAGATACGCAGTATTTT. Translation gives CASSLSRTSTDTQYF.

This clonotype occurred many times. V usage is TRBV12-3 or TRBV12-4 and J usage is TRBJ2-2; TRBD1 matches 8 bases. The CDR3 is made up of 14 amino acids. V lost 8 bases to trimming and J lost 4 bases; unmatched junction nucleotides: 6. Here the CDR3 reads CASSEQGATGELFF. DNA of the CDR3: TGTGCCAGCTCCGAGCAGGGGGCCACCGGGGAGCTGTTTTTT.

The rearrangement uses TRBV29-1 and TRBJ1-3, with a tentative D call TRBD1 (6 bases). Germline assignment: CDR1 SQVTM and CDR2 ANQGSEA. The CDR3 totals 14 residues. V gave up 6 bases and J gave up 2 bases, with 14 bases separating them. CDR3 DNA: TGCAGCGTGAGGGGGACGGCTCCTGGAAACACCATATATTTT. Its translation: CSVRGTAPGNTIYF.

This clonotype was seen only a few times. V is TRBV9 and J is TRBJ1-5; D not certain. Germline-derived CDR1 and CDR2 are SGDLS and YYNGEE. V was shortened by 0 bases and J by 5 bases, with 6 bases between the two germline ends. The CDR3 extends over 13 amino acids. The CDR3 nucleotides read TGTGCCAGCAGCGTAGTAGCTTATCAGCCCCAGCATTTT. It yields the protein CASSVVAYQPQHF.

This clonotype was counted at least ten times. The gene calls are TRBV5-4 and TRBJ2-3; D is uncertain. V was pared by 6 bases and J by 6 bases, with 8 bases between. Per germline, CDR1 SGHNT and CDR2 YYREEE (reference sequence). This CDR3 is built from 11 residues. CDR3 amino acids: CASTTRDTQYF. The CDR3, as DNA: TGTGCCAGCACTACTCGGGATACGCAGTATTTT.

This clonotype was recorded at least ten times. The CDR3 here is CASSVGGVEETQYF. CDR3 DNA sequence: TGTGCCAGCAGCGTAGGGGGAGTCGAAGAGACCCAGTACTTC. This rearrangement joins TRBV9 to TRBJ2-5; maybe TRBD2 (5 bases). There are 14 residues in the CDR3. Deletions cut 0 bases from V and 3 bases from J, with 9 bases between. Germline CDR1 SGDLS, CDR2 YYNGEE.

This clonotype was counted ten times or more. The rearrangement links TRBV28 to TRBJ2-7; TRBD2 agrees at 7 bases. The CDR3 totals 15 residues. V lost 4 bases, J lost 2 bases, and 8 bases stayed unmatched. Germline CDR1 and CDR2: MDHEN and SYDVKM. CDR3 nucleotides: TGTGCCAGCAGTTCCGGGACTAACCCTCCCTACGAGCAGTACTTC. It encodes CASSSGTNPPYEQYF.

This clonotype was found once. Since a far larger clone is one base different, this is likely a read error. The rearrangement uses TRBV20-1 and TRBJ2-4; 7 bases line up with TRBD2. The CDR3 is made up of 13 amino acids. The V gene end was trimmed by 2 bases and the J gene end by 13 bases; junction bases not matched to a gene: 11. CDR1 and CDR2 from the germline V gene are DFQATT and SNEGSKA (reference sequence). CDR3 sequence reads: CSARNPGRDEQYF. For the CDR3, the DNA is TGCAGTGCTAGAAATCCTGGGAGGGATGAGCAGTACTTC.

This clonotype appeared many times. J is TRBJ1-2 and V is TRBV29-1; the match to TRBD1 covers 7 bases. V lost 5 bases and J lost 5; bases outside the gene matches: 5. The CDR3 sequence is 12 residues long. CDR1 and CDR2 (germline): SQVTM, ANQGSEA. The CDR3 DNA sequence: TGCAGCGTTACCGGGACAGCTTATGGCTACACCTTC. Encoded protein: CSVTGTAYGYTF.

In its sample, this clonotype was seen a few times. For the CDR3, the DNA is TGTGCCAGCAGTCTGACCCCGGGACAGGGGTCTGAAGCTTTCTTT. Translating it yields CASSLTPGQGSEAFF. The chain recombines TRBV6-1 with TRBJ1-1; 10 bases are shared with TRBD1. With V trimmed by 5 bases and J by 6 bases, 9 bases remained unmatched. Germline loops: CDR1 MNHNS, CDR2 SASEGT. This CDR3 is built from 15 residues.

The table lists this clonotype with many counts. The CDR3, as DNA: TGTGCCAGCAGCGACAGGGGCGACGAGCAGTACTTC. Translation: CASSDRGDEQYF. The chain couples TRBV9 to TRBJ2-7; 7 nucleotides align to TRBD1. J gave up 5 bases and V 3 bases, and 2 bases lay outside the gene matches. This CDR3 spans 12 amino acids. CDR1 is SGDLS and CDR2 is YYNGEE in the germline V gene.